This TCR beta chain was recovered during a study of T cell responses to AZD1222 COVID-19 vaccine. Overall study findings and caveats: Only a handful of AZD1222 recipients tested seropositive at baseline.

TCRdb's table, derived via immunoSEQ multiplex PCR, lists solely in-frame clones and lacks some. The data contain around 100,000 clones, about 88% of them singletons. A word on this clone: Its antigen is not known.

The starting material was peripheral blood, obtained on day 0 of AZD1222 vaccination. This sequence was found in an adult in good health.

CDR3 region: CAASITTYEQYF. The DNA of the CDR3 is TGTGCCGCCTCTATTACTACCTACGAGCAGTACTTC. V usage is TRBV2 and J usage is TRBJ2-7; D is unresolved. The CDR3 has 12 amino acids. The germline V gene has CDR1 SNHLY and CDR2 FYNNEI. The V gene lost 11 bases and the J gene lost 2 bases, with 13 bases spanning the gap.